This TCR beta chain was profiled in a study of T cell responses to AZD1222 COVID-19 vaccine (dated by TCRdb to the early 2020s). The study in broad terms: AZD1222 recipients with second doses at about 4 weeks or about 12 weeks were pooled, because spike-specific TCR depth and breadth did not differ between schedules. TCR sequencing covered roughly 230 trial participants: about 210 given two doses of AZD1222 and 26 given two doses of MenACWY control vaccine. Trial participants were enrolled by age into 18-55, 56-69 and 70-plus year subgroups, with around 140, 26 and 57 TCR-sequenced participants respectively.

The full study reports these points: The 56-69-year group was small, and its depth increase did not reach significance, likely because of low power. After two AZD1222 doses, spike-specific TCR breadth and depth were significantly higher than at day 0 and than in MenACWY recipients. Epitopes outside the regions mutated in the B.1.351 and B.1.1.7 variants were reportedly recognized by nearly half of the unique spike-specific TCRs. Participants were mostly white British and included more females than males, and it was suggested by the authors that clonal diversity may have been underestimated. Conclusions about previously exposed vaccinees were limited because only six AZD1222 recipients were SARS-CoV-2 seropositive at baseline. Because no samples from the day 14 peak response were available, repertoires could be characterized only after the peak T cell response. CD4 TCRs associated with the vaccine covered the entire spike protein, and the dominant responses were in regions 160-218 and 743-854.

Between the V and J ends, shortened by 3 bases and 1 base respectively, the junction contains 10 bases. Per the germline V gene, SGHRS is the CDR1 and YFSETQ is the CDR2. Including cysteine and phenylalanine, the CDR3 has 14 amino acids. The sequence is cut down to CDR3 DNA, 42 bases in frame from base 1. The CDR3 regions of human TCRbeta chains were subjected to immunosequencing. On the authors' methods: Repertoire TCRs were matched against a reference library of SARS-CoV-2-specific TCRs generated with the MIRA antigen-specificity platform. Breadth was defined as the fraction of unique TCRs that were SARS-CoV-2-associated. Depth was defined as the fraction of total T cells that were SARS-CoV-2-associated. Using the MIRA data, each spike-specific TCR was mapped to the spike region that the TCR reacts to and placed in a CD4 or CD8 class. Log10-transformed breadth and depth values were compared by one-way ANOVA with Sidak's multiple comparisons tests. The source is immuneACCESS, and TCRdb retained only in-frame sequences with V and J called. Part of the clones is not carried over; for the studies checked, unresolved V genes explain less than half of this, and the remainder is unexplained. The D gene and trimming were derived from the DNA, and the V and J assignments and clone size from that table. For this sample there are 95,000 to 100,000 clones; 90% appear just once. The ten top clones hold approximately 1.3% of the sample.

The label giving this sample's time point can be read as: baseline before first vaccination. The vaccinee samples were drawn from two UK trials, COV001 and COV002, one of which was a single-blind randomized controlled phase 2/3 trial testing AZD1222 (ChAdOx1 nCoV-19) in healthy adults. Trial participant PBMC samples were collected at day 0 and day 28 after the second dose for TCRbeta chain sequencing. A word on this clone: The target of this receptor is not known. Base qualities were left out, and no much larger clone turns up one base away.

The sequencing used peripheral blood, collected on day 0 of AZD1222 vaccination. The V and J genes are TRBV5-1 and TRBJ1-1; matching of 6 bases hints at TRBD1 as the D gene. The TCR originated in an adult in good health. The DNA sequence is TGCGCCAGCAGCTGGGGACATTCGAACACTGAAGCTTTCTTT. This sequence encodes CASSWGHSNTEAFF.